This TCR beta chain appears in the sequencing data of a study of beta chain features in type 1 diabetes. Study at large: Patients did not differ from healthy donors in age, gender or cell yield.

Comment on this clone: Its antigen is as yet unknown.

The study reverse transcribed the entire isolated RNA, so it sequenced expressed TCRB transcripts. The table came from immunoSEQ multiplex PCR; TCRdb's copy has only in-frame clones and leaves some out. The repertoire holds about 360,000 clones, roughly 12% seen once, with 0.015% to 0.02% in the top ten. Points from the study as a whole: Insertions were fewer and deletions more numerous at VDJ junctions in type 1 diabetes patients. For TCRB rearrangement, an influence of HLA type remained unresolved here. PCR might favor shorter templates, equally in patients and controls.

The germline gives CDR1 MNHEY, CDR2 SVGAGI. The CDR3 is made up of 13 amino acids. Trimming left V 6 bases short and J 2 bases short, with 11 bases between. This sequence joins TRBV6-5 and TRBJ2-7; TRBD1 is a possible D gene (6 bases). The sample was naive CD4+ T cells from blood. The sequence came from a man aged 18 to 30 in good health. The CDR3 reads CASRLQGPYEQYF. In DNA form, the CDR3 reads TGTGCCAGCAGGCTACAGGGTCCCTACGAGCAGTACTTC.